This T cell receptor beta chain was sequenced during a study of T cells in Graves' hyperthyroidism and ophthalmopathy. Overall study findings and caveats: Model output signaled ophthalmopathy a median approximately six months ahead of onset.

Amplified TCR beta CDR3 regions came from RNA transcripts. The primer set for the first-round RT-PCR of the TCR CDR3 was HTBI. A single record per CDR3 protein comes from TCRdb applying MiXCR to the multiplex PCR reads. The table records about 350,000 distinct CDR3 sequences, roughly 15% of them present only once. The CDR3 is made up of 14 amino acids. Trimming stripped 4 bases from V and 8 bases from J, with 12 bases between. Germline lookup yields CDR1 SNHLY and CDR2 FYNNEI. On the basis of clinical symptoms, serum thyroxine and TRAb, thyroid ultrasound and orbital computed tomography, diagnoses were made. Isolation of PBMCs was performed on 8.5 to 10 ml fresh peripheral blood. This clonotype was detected many times. Antigen: not known.

The receptor was isolated from a woman aged 60-75 years with Graves' ophthalmopathy. The sample comprised blood. The chain links TRBV2 to TRBJ1-6; weak D call: TRBD1 (5 bases). In nucleotides, the CDR3 is TGTGCCAGCAGTGTAAGGGGATCCCATTCACCCCTCCACTTT. Translating gives CASSVRGSHSPLHF.